The rows below give T cell receptor beta chains drawn from one sample of a study of blood T cell repertoires in COVID-19. Measured with immunoSEQ multiplex PCR; TCRdb has only the in-frame clones, and not every one. The sample shows 250,000 to 300,000 clones, around 90% of them seen only once. Sequenced input: PBMCs or T cells enriched from blood (not recorded which). The receptors were gathered from a human donor in a cohort exposed to, infected with or recovered from COVID-19 (not recorded which). The donor label of this sample is uncertain. CDR3s include the opening cysteine and the closing phenylalanine or tryptophan. D genes are given only for firm matches. Where a row states a size, it is once, few, many or the class of an expanded clone; other rows omit it.

abundance: NA
j_gene: TRBJ2-5
v_gene: TRBV5-1
d_gene: NA
CDR3nt: TGCGCCAGCAGCTTGCAGGGGCAGGGTGAGACCCAGTACTTC
CDR3aa: CASSLQGQGETQYF

abundance: NA
j_gene: TRBJ2-7
v_gene: TRBV7-8
d_gene: NA
CDR3nt: TGTGCCAGCAGCTCAGAAGACAGAAGCAATTACGAGCAGTACTTC
CDR3aa: CASSSEDRSNYEQYF

abundance: NA
j_gene: TRBJ1-4
v_gene: TRBV5-5
d_gene: TRBD1
CDR3nt: TGTGCCAGCAGCTTATCTAGAACAGGGGGCAGGGAAAAACTGTTTTTT
CDR3aa: CASSLSRTGGREKLFF

abundance: NA
j_gene: TRBJ2-3
v_gene: TRBV9
d_gene: TRBD2
CDR3nt: TGTGCCAGCACCCCTGGGGCGGGGGGGACTTTGGATACGCAGTATTTT
CDR3aa: CASTPGAGGTLDTQYF

abundance: NA
j_gene: TRBJ1-2
v_gene: TRBV18
d_gene: TRBD1
CDR3nt: TGTGCCAGCTCACCCTGGACAGGGGATGGCTACACCTTC
CDR3aa: CASSPWTGDGYTF

abundance: NA
j_gene: TRBJ1-2
v_gene: TRBV4-1
d_gene: TRBD1
CDR3nt: TGCGCCAGCAGCCAAGTCACAGGGGTTAATCGATATGGCTACACCTTC
CDR3aa: CASSQVTGVNRYGYTF

abundance: NA
j_gene: TRBJ2-7
v_gene: TRBV5-6
d_gene: NA
CDR3nt: TGTGCCAGCAGCCCTGCGGGTCTCGGGACCTACGAGCAGTACTTC
CDR3aa: CASSPAGLGTYEQYF

abundance: NA
j_gene: TRBJ2-3
v_gene: TRBV5-5
d_gene: NA
CDR3nt: TGTGCCAGCAGCTTCGTCAGCGGGCCTCGCACAGATACGCAGTATTTT
CDR3aa: CASSFVSGPRTDTQYF

abundance: few
j_gene: TRBJ1-6
v_gene: TRBV3-1/TRBV3-2
d_gene: NA
CDR3nt: TGTGCCAGCAGCCAAGACCCGCCGGGGAACAATTCACCCCTCCACTTT
CDR3aa: CASSQDPPGNNSPLHF

abundance: NA
j_gene: TRBJ1-6
v_gene: TRBV19
d_gene: NA
CDR3nt: TGTGCCAGTAGTCCGGGACGCCAGGGGCCCTATAATTCACCCCTCCACTTT
CDR3aa: CASSPGRQGPYNSPLHF

abundance: NA
j_gene: TRBJ2-1
v_gene: TRBV4-2
d_gene: NA
CDR3nt: TGTGCCAGCAGCCTGGCGACTCACAATGAGCAGTTCTTC
CDR3aa: CASSLATHNEQFF